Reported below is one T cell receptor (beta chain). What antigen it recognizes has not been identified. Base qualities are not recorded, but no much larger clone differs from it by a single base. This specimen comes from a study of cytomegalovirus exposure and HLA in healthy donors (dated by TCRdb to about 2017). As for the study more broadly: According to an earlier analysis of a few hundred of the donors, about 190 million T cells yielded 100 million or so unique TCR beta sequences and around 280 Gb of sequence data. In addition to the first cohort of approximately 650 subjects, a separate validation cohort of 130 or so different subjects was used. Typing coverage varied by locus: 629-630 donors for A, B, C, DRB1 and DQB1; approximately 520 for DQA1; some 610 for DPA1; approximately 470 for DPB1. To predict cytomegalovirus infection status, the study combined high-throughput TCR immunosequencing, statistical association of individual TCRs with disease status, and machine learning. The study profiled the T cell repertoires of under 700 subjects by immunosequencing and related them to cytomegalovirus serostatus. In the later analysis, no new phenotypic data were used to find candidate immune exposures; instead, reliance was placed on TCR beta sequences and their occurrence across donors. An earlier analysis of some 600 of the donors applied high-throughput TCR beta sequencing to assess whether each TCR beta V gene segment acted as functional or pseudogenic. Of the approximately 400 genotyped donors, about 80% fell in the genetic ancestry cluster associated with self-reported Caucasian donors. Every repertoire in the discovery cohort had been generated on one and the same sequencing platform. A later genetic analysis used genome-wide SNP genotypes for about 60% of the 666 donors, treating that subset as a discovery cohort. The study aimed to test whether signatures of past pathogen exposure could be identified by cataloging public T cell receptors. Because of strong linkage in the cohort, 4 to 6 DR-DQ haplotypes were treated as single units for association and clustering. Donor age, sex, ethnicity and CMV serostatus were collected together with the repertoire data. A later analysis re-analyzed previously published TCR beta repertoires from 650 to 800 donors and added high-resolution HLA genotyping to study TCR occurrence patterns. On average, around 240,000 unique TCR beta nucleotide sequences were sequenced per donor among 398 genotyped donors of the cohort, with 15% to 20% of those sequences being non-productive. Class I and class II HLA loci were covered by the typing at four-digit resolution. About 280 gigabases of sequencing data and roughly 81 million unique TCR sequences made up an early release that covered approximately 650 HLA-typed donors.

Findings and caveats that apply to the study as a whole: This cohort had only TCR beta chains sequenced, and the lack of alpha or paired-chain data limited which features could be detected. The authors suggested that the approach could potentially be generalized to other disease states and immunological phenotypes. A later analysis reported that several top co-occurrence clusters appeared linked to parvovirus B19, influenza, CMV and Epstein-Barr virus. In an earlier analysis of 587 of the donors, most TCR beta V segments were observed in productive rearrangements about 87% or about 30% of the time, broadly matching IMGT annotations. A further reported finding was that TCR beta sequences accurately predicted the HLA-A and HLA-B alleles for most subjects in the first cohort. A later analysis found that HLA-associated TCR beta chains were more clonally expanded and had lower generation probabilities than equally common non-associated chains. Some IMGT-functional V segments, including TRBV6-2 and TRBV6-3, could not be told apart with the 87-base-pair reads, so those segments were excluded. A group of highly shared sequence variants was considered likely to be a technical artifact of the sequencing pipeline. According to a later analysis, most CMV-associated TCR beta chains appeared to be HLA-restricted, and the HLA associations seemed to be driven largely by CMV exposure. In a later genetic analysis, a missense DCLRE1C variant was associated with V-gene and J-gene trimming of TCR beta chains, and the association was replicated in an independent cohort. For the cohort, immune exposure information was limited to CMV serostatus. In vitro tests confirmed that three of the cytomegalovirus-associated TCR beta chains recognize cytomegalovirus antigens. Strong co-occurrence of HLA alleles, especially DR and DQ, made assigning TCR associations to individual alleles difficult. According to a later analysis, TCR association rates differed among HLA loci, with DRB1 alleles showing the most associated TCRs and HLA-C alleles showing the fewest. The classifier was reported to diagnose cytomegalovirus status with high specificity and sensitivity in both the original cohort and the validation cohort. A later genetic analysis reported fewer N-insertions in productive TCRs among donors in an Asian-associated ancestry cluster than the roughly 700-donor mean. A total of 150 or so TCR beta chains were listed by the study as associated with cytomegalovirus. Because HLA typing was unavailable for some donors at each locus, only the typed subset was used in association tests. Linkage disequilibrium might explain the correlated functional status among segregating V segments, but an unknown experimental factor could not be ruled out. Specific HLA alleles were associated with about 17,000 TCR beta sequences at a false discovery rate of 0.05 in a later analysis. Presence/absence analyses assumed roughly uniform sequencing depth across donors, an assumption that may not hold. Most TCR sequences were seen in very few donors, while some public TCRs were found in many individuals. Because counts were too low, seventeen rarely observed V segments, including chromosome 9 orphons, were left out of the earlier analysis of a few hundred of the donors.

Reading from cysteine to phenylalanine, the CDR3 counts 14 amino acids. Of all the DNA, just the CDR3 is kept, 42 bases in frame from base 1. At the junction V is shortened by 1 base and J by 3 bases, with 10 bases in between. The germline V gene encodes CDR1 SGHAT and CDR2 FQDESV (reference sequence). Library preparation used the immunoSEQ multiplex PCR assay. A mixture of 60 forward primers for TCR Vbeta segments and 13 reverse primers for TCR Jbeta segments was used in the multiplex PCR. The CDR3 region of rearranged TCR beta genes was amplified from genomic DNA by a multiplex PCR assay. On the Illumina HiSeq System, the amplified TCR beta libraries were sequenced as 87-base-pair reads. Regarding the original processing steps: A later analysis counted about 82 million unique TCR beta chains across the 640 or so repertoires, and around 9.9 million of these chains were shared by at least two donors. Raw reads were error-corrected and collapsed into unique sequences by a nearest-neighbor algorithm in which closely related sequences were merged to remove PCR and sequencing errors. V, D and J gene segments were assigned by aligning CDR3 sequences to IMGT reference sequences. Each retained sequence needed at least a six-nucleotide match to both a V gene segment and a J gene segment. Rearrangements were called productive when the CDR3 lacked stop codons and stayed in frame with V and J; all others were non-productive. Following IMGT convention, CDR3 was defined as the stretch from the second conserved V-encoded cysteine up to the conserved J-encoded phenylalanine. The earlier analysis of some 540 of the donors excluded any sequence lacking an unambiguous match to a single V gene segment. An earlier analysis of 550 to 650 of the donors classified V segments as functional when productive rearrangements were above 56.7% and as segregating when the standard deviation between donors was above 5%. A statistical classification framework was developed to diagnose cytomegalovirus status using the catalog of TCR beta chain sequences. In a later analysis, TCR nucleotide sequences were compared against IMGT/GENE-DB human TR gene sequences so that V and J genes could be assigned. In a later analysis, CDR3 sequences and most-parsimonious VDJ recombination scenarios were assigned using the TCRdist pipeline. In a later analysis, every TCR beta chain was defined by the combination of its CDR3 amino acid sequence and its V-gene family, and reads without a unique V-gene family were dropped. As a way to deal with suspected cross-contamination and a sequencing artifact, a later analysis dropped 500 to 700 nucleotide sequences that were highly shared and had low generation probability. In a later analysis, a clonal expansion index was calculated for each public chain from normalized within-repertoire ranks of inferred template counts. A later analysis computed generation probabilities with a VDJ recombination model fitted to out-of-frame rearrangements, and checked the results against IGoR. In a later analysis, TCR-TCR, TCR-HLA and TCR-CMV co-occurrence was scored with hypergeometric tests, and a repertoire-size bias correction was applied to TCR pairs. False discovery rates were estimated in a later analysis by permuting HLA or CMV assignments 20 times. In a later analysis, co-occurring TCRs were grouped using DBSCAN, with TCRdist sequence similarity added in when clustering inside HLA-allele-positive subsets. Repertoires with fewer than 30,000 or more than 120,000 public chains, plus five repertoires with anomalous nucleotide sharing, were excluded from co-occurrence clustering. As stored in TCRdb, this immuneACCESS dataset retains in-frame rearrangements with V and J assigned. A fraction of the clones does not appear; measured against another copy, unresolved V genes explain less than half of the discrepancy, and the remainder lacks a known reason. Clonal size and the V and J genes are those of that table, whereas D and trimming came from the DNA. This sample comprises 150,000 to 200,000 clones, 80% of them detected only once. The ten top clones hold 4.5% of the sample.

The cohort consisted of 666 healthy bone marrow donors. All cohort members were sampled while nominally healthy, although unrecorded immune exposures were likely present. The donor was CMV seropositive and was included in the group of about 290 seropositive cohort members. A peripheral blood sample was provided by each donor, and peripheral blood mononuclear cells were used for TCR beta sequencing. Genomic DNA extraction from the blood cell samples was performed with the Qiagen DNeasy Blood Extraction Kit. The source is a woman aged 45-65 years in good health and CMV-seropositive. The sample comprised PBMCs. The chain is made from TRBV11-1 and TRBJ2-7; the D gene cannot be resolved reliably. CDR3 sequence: CASSLGPVDYEQYF. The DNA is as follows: TGTGCCAGCAGCTTAGGGCCAGTCGACTACGAGCAGTACTTC.